The source of this TCR beta chain is a study of T cells in Graves' hyperthyroidism and ophthalmopathy. This clonotype has ten or more counts. J lost 12 bases, V lost 4 bases, and 11 bases had no gene match. There are 13 residues in the CDR3. Germline lookup yields CDR1 SGHRS and CDR2 YFSETQ. The source material, RNA transcripts, was used to amplify TCR beta CDR3 regions. With the HTBI primer set, the TCR CDR3 went through a first round of RT-PCR. TCRdb redid the calling of the multiplex PCR reads with MiXCR, one entry per CDR3 protein. The table has approximately 430,000 distinct CDR3 sequences, roughly 14% seen once.

The genes are TRBV5-1 and TRBJ1-1, with 8 bases aligning to TRBD1. The sequence derives from a woman aged 18-29 years with Graves' hyperthyroidism. Sequences were obtained from blood. DNA for the CDR3: TGCGCCAGCAGCCCTGGACAGGGTCGGAGGACTTTCTTT. It specifies CASSPGQGRRTFF.